The clone carrying this T cell receptor (beta chain) was detected ten times or more. The germline V gene has CDR1 SGHVS and CDR2 FQNEAQ. The CDR3 spans 11 residues. With 5 bases removed from V and 7 bases from J, the gap between germline ends came to 9 bases. Methods described previously, with TCR primers listed, were used for bulk TCR libraries. TCRdb ran MiXCR on the PCR reads and lists one entry per CDR3 protein. This table has approximately 500,000 distinct CDR3 sequences, about a fifth appearing once. Sorted naive CD8 T cells, roughly 17,000 to 1,100,000, were sequenced from 10%, 30% or 50% RNA. A CD8+CD4-CCR7+CD45RA+ gate was used to sort naive CD8 T cells. This sample was included in a study of molecular identifiers for immune sequencing clone quantification.

The receptor was isolated from a human donor in good health. Some libraries in this study had Jurkat cell RNA spiked in. The V gene is TRBV7-8, the J gene TRBJ2-7; perhaps TRBD2 as D (5 bases). The sequenced sample consisted of naive CD8+ T cells from blood, with Jurkat cell RNA spiked in. The sample's subset: FACS-sorted CD8+CD4-CCR7+CD45RA+ naive T cells. The CDR3 here is CASSPRGEQYF. CDR3 DNA: TGTGCCAGCAGCCCCCGGGGTGAGCAGTACTTC.